The clone carrying this T cell receptor beta chain came up a few times. TCRdb redid the calling of the PCR reads with MiXCR, one entry per CDR3 protein. The sample contains about 10,000 distinct CDR3 sequences, approximately 64% of which appear only once. V lost 1 base and J 13 bases, leaving 13 bases between the germline ends. Germline V gene data show CDR1 as SGHTA and CDR2 as FQGNSA. There are 12 residues in the CDR3. The sample comes from a study of tumor-infiltrating lymphocytes in oesophageal squamous cell carcinoma. This rearrangement joins TRBV7-2 to TRBJ2-5; unclear D gene. This TCR derives from a female donor with esophageal squamous cell carcinoma. The specimen sequenced was esophageal tumor tissue. CDR3 sequence (DNA): TGTGCCAGCAGCTTAGGCGACTGGCAGCGGTACTTC. Amino acid sequence: CASSLGDWQRYF.